The clone carrying this T cell receptor (beta chain) has just one count. Its specificity is not known. V gave up 4 bases and J gave up 0 bases, with 10 bases separating them. Per germline, CDR1 MNHNS and CDR2 SASEGT. This CDR3 contains 15 residues. These data come from a study of cytomegalovirus exposure and HLA in healthy donors. Findings and caveats of the study: Using the classifier, cytomegalovirus status was reportedly diagnosed with high specificity and sensitivity.

The donors were members of the roughly 130-subject validation cohort (separate from the roughly 660-subject first cohort). Libraries were prepared by immunoSEQ multiplex PCR; TCRdb keeps only in-frame clonotypes and omits some of them. The profile shows over 110,000 clones, around nine tenths of them singletons. The chain employs TRBV6-1 and TRBJ1-3; D possibly corresponds to TRBD1 (5 bases). This sequence was found in a man between 18 and 35 years old in good health and CMV-seropositive. The specimen sequenced was PBMCs. CDR3 coding DNA: TGTGCCAGCAGTGTCCACACAGGCTCTGGAAACACCATATATTTT. Its translation: CASSVHTGSGNTIYF.